Below, 30 T cell receptor beta chains from the same sample are listed, as sequenced in a study of T cell repertoires in cytomegalovirus infection. MiXCR was run by TCRdb on the reads, yielding one entry per CDR3 protein. The sample contains approximately 590,000 distinct CDR3 sequences, about 39% of which appear only once. What these receptors recognize is not known. Sequences were derived from cultured PBMCs, sampled from culture after CMV antigen stimulation. The source is a human donor in good health (CMV status not recorded). Some clones in this sample may be carry-over from other donors' samples.

This clonotype has more than one count but fewer than ten. The genes are TRBV10-3 and TRBJ2-6; D call uncertain. Deletions cut 0 bases from V and 0 bases from J, with 9 bases between. The CDR3 runs to 17 residues. In germline, CDR1 is ENHRY, CDR2 SYGVKD. CDR3 in amino acids: CAISESPGNSGANVLTF. DNA for the CDR3: TGTGCCATCAGTGAGTCTCCGGGTAACTCTGGGGCCAACGTCCTGACTTTC.

The chain uses TRBV5-4 and TRBJ1-6, with TRBD1 matching over 12 bases. Germline V lookup: CDR1 SGHNT, CDR2 YYREEE (reference sequence). The J segment lost 14 bases and the V segment lost 3 bases, leaving 3 bases of the junction unmatched. The CDR3 consists of 13 residues. The CDR3 nucleotides are TGTGCCAGCAGCTCGGGACAGGGGGCGGCCCTCCACTTT. It specifies CASSSGQGAALHF. Together with reference TRBV5-4 and TRBJ1-6, the CDR3 gives the full variable domain: ETGVTQSPTHLIKTRGQQVTLRCSSQSGHNTVSWYQQALGQGPQFIFQYYREEENGRGNFPPRFSGLQFPNYSSELNVNALELDDSALYLCASSSGQGAALHFGNGTRLTVT.

This clonotype was counted only a few times. The chain carries TRBV12-3 or TRBV12-4 and TRBJ1-5; D may be TRBD1 (5 bases). Deletions cut 5 bases from V and 3 bases from J, with 14 bases between. This CDR3 is 15 amino acids long. The CDR3 coding sequence is TGTGCCAGCAGTAGTTTGACAGTTCCCAATCAGCCCCAGCATTTT. Translated: CASSSLTVPNQPQHF.

The chain is built from TRBV23-1 and TRBJ2-6; D not certain. TRBV23-1 is an ORF for which the function is uncertain. The ends were cut back, 7 bases at V and 0 bases at J, with 16 bases in the middle. This CDR3 comprises 17 residues. CDR3 DNA: TGCGCCAGCACCTCAAGCCGTGTTTACTCTGGGGCCAACGTCCTGACTTTC. It is translated as CASTSSRVYSGANVLTF.

This sequence joins TRBV7-2 and TRBJ2-5, with no clear D. The CDR3 contains 15 residues. Trimming took 4 bases from V and 0 from J, leaving 12 bases between them. Germline V gives CDR1 SGHTA, CDR2 FQGNSA. The CDR3 spells CASSSRLGYQETQYF. For the CDR3, the DNA is TGTGCCAGCAGCTCCCGCTTGGGGTACCAAGAGACCCAGTACTTC.

The chain employs TRBV7-6 and TRBJ1-5; 7 bases match TRBD1. The junction had 4 bases not matched to a gene; V was cut back by 4 bases and J by 7 bases. CDR3 length equals 13 residues. Germline CDR1 is SGHVS and CDR2 is FNYEAQ. CDR3 in amino acids: CASSSLRGQPQHF. The CDR3 DNA reads as TGTGCCAGCAGCTCCCTCAGGGGGCAGCCCCAGCATTTT.

This clonotype was detected a few times. The rearrangement joins TRBV2 to TRBJ2-5; D is unresolved. The CDR3 runs to 13 residues. V was clipped by 4 bases and J by 1 base, with 7 bases between them. Germline-derived CDR1 and CDR2 are SNHLY and FYNNEI. The CDR3 loop is CASSGRLQETQYF. As DNA, the CDR3 is TGTGCCAGCAGTGGAAGGCTCCAAGAGACCCAGTACTTC.

This chain connects TRBV6-2 or TRBV6-3 to TRBJ1-1, with D maybe TRBD1 (5 bases). Per germline, CDR1 MNHEY and CDR2 SVGEGT. The CDR3 spans 13 residues. V shed 0 bases and J shed 11 bases, with 13 bases lying between them. CDR3 sequence reads: CASSYSGAVRAFF. The CDR3 DNA sequence: TGTGCCAGCAGTTACTCTGGGGCAGTTCGGGCTTTCTTT.

This clonotype was seen more than once but under ten times. The chain uses TRBV7-2 and TRBJ2-5, with D perhaps matching TRBD2 (5 bases). This CDR3 region has 16 residues. V gave up 2 bases and J gave up 2 bases, with 15 bases separating them. Germline CDR1 is SGHTA and CDR2 is FQGNSA. This CDR3 reads CASSLNGGRVQETQYF. The DNA of the CDR3 is TGTGCCAGCAGCTTAAATGGCGGGCGGGTGCAAGAGACCCAGTACTTC.

This clonotype has at least ten counts. The V call is TRBV7-2, the J call TRBJ1-5; D is perhaps TRBD1 (6 bases). The CDR3 spans 16 residues. Germline CDR1 SGHTA, CDR2 FQGNSA. The V and J ends lost 1 base and 0 bases respectively, with 10 bases between them. The CDR3 DNA is TGTGCCAGCAGCTTAGGGGGGCCAGATAGCAATCAGCCCCAGCATTTT. It translates to CASSLGGPDSNQPQHF.

V and J are TRBV7-2 and TRBJ2-3; 12 bases align to TRBD2. The germline V gene has CDR1 SGHTA and CDR2 FQGNSA. The CDR3 consists of 19 residues. Trimming took 4 bases from V and 6 from J; bases not matched to a gene: 17. CDR3 amino acids: CASSYPVASGGGPLDTQYF. The CDR3 DNA reads as TGTGCCAGCAGCTACCCCGTAGCTAGCGGGGGGGGGCCTCTGGATACGCAGTATTTT. The whole variable domain, filled in from reference TRBV7-2 and TRBJ2-3, reads GAGVSQSPSNKVTEKGKDVELRCDPISGHTALYWYRQSLGQGLEFLIYFQGNSAPDKSGLPSDRFSAERTGGSVSTLTIQRTQQEDSAVYLCASSYPVASGGGPLDTQYFGPGTRLTVL.

The J gene is TRBJ2-3, the V gene TRBV6-1; 9 nucleotides agree with TRBD2. CDR1 and CDR2 from the germline V gene are MNHNS and SASEGT. This CDR3 is 16 amino acids long. V was pared by 7 bases and J by 2 bases, with 10 bases of the junction left unmatched. The CDR3 loop reads CASKKIAGVSTDTQYF. DNA of the CDR3: TGTGCCAGCAAAAAGATAGCGGGAGTTTCCACAGATACGCAGTATTTT.

This rearrangement joins TRBV24-1 to TRBJ2-3; no reliable D call. The V gene lost 9 bases and the J gene lost 2 bases, with 11 bases spanning the gap. CDR3 length equals 13 residues. CDR1 is KGHDR, CDR2 SFDVKD, per germline. CDR3 loop: CATRLQDTDTQYF. DNA for the CDR3: TGTGCCACCCGCCTACAAGACACAGATACGCAGTATTTT.

This clonotype was counted only a few times. This chain links TRBV19 with TRBJ1-5; TRBD1 is a possible D gene (5 bases). The V end lost 7 bases, the J end lost 5 bases, and 18 bases lay between the germline ends. Germline assignment: CDR1 LNHDA and CDR2 SQIVND (reference sequence). This CDR3 contains 15 residues. The CDR3 DNA reads TGTGCCAGTAACCCGGGGGACCTACAGTATCAGCCCCAGCATTTT. Translating gives CASNPGDLQYQPQHF.

The CDR3 DNA sequence: TGTGCCAGCTGTTCAGAAAAGGGGTCACCCCTCCACTTT. Protein sequence: CASCSEKGSPLHF. The chain uses TRBV7-2 and TRBJ1-6; possible D gene TRBD1, 5 bases. V lost 8 bases and J 10 bases, leaving 15 bases between the germline ends. Germline lookup yields CDR1 SGHTA and CDR2 FQGNSA. The length of the CDR3 is 13 residues.

The V gene is TRBV4-1, the J gene TRBJ2-1; D remains ambiguous. CDR3 length: 15 amino acids. The V gene's germline CDR1 is MGHRA and CDR2 YSYEKL. V was trimmed by 0 bases and J by 4 bases, leaving 10 bases between them. The CDR3 DNA reads TGCGCCAGCAGCCAAGAGAGTCTAATGTACAATGAGCAGTTCTTC. This translates into CASSQESLMYNEQFF.

In its sample, this clonotype was seen a few times. The chain couples TRBV10-3 to TRBJ1-5, with D unresolved. Between the trimmed V and J ends, which lost 6 bases and 6 bases, there was a span of 12 bases. This CDR3 is built from 13 residues. Germline V gene sequence: CDR1 ENHRY, CDR2 SYGVKD. The CDR3 nucleotides are TGTGCCATCAGGGGAGTTGAATCTCAGCCCCAGCATTTT. Translation gives CAIRGVESQPQHF.

V is TRBV11-2 and J is TRBJ2-2; no clear D gene. CDR1 and CDR2 from the germline V gene are SGHAT and FQNNGV. Trimming left V 3 bases short and J 5 bases short, with 16 bases between. The CDR3 extends over 16 amino acids. The chain's CDR3 is CASSLFITAFTGELFF. The DNA for the CDR3 is TGTGCCAGCAGCTTGTTTATTACAGCTTTTACCGGGGAGCTGTTTTTT.

The chain is built from TRBV7-2 and TRBJ1-3; 7 bases map to TRBD1. CDR3 length: 16 residues. J was trimmed by 3 bases and V by 5 bases; bases with no gene match: 10. Germline CDR1 SGHTA, CDR2 FQGNSA. The DNA for the CDR3 is TGTGCCAGCAGCCAAAACACAGGGGCCGTTGGAAACACCATATATTTT. Translation: CASSQNTGAVGNTIYF.

The chain is built from TRBV7-9 and TRBJ2-7; 7 bases match TRBD1. The CDR3 has 18 residues. V lost 4 bases to trimming and J lost 6 bases; unmatched junction nucleotides: 21. CDR1 and CDR2 from the germline V gene are SEHNR and FQNEAQ (reference sequence). CDR3 in amino acids: CASSSHTLQGFGAFEQYF. Here the CDR3 DNA reads TGTGCCAGCAGCTCGCACACCTTACAGGGGTTTGGAGCCTTCGAGCAGTACTTC.

The V and J genes are TRBV4-1 and TRBJ1-2; perhaps TRBD1 as D (6 bases). Germline CDR1 and CDR2: MGHRA and YSYEKL. This CDR3 region has 15 residues. Trimming cost V 4 bases and J 9 bases, with 21 bases left between them. This CDR3 reads CASSPRDTRKESYTF. For the CDR3, the DNA is TGCGCCAGCAGCCCCCGGGACACGCGAAAGGAAAGCTACACCTTC.

The V call is TRBV4-1, the J call TRBJ1-4, with D uncertain. The CDR3 is 15 amino acids. CDR1 MGHRA and CDR2 YSYEKL come from the germline V gene. Trimming left V 1 base short and J 5 bases short, with 11 bases between. The CDR3 sequence is CASSQAQSGNEKLFF. As DNA, the CDR3 is TGCGCCAGCAGCCAAGCCCAGTCGGGAAATGAAAAACTGTTTTTT.

This clonotype was observed a few times. This chain uses TRBV5-1 with TRBJ2-7; TRBD1 agrees at 7 bases. The germline gives CDR1 SGHRS, CDR2 YFSETQ. The CDR3 contains 15 residues. Losses at the gene ends were 4 bases for V and 7 bases for J; bases not matched to a gene: 14. DNA of the CDR3: TGCGCCAGCAGCGAAGGGACAGCCAAGCACCTGGAGCAGTACTTC. Encoded protein: CASSEGTAKHLEQYF.

The J gene is TRBJ1-5, the V gene TRBV12-3 or TRBV12-4; D not resolved. The V gene lost 5 bases and the J gene lost 1 base, with 9 bases spanning the gap. The length of the CDR3 is 14 residues. This CDR3 reads CASSLTLSNQPQHF. DNA of the CDR3: TGTGCCAGCAGTCTGACTTTAAGCAATCAGCCCCAGCATTTT.

V usage is TRBV6-2 or TRBV6-3 and J usage is TRBJ1-2; TRBD1 matches at 7 bases. After removal of 6 bases from V and 4 bases from J, the junction contained 8 bases not matched to a gene. Germline loops: CDR1 MNHEY, CDR2 SVGEGT. The CDR3 sequence is 14 residues long. Here the CDR3 DNA reads TGTGCCAGCAGGAGGGGGCCGTTGTCCTATGGCTACACCTTC. Protein: CASRRGPLSYGYTF.

This clonotype was observed a few times. This sequence joins TRBV15 and TRBJ1-3, with a tentative D call TRBD1 (5 bases). In germline, CDR1 is LNHNV, CDR2 YYDKDF (reference sequence). With 0 bases removed from V and 4 bases from J, the gap between germline ends came to 7 bases. The length of the CDR3 is 14 residues. The chain's CDR3 is CATSREDRGNTIYF. The CDR3 nucleotides are TGTGCCACCAGCAGAGAAGACAGAGGAAACACCATATATTTT. The variable domain in full, with the rest retrieved from reference TRBV15 and TRBJ1-3, is DAMVIQNPRYQVTQFGKPVTLSCSQTLNHNVMYWYQQKSSQAPKLLFHYYDKDFNNEADTPDNFQSRRPNTSFCFLDIRSPGLGDTAMYLCATSREDRGNTIYFGEGSWLTVV.

The chain links TRBV27 to TRBJ1-4, with D uncertain. The CDR3 has 14 amino acids. Trimming took off 5 bases at V and 8 bases at J, with 15 bases between the two ends. Germline lookup yields CDR1 MNHEY and CDR2 SMNVEV (reference sequence). The CDR3 DNA reads as TGTGCCAGCAGTCCAGACGGGGTCGGGGAAAAACTGTTTTTT. Its protein is CASSPDGVGEKLFF.

Only a few counts were recorded for this clonotype. This chain connects TRBV19 to TRBJ1-5; TRBD1 is a possible D gene (6 bases). Germline V lookup: CDR1 LNHDA, CDR2 SQIVND (reference sequence). Trimming took off 1 base at V and 2 bases at J, with 12 bases between the two ends. The CDR3 length is 16 residues. The CDR3 region is CASSIATGRGNQPQHF. CDR3 DNA sequence: TGTGCCAGTAGTATAGCGACAGGTAGGGGCAATCAGCCCCAGCATTTT.

The chain joins TRBV11-1 to TRBJ2-1; D not resolved. The V end lost 0 bases, the J end lost 9 bases, and 9 bases lay between the germline ends. This CDR3 is 13 amino acids long. The germline CDR1 and CDR2 sequences are SGHAT and FQDESV (reference sequence). The CDR3 region is CASSLADAVEQFF. For the CDR3, the DNA is TGTGCCAGCAGCTTAGCCGACGCCGTTGAGCAGTTCTTC.

This rearrangement joins TRBV7-2 to TRBJ2-1, with TRBD2 identical over 11 bases. Germline V gives CDR1 SGHTA, CDR2 FQGNSA. The CDR3 is 15 residues long. J lost 9 bases, V lost 3 bases, and 7 bases had no gene match. The DNA of the CDR3 is TGTGCCAGCAGCTTCGTTTCTAGCGGGGGGAGTGAGCAGTTCTTC. This codes for CASSFVSSGGSEQFF.